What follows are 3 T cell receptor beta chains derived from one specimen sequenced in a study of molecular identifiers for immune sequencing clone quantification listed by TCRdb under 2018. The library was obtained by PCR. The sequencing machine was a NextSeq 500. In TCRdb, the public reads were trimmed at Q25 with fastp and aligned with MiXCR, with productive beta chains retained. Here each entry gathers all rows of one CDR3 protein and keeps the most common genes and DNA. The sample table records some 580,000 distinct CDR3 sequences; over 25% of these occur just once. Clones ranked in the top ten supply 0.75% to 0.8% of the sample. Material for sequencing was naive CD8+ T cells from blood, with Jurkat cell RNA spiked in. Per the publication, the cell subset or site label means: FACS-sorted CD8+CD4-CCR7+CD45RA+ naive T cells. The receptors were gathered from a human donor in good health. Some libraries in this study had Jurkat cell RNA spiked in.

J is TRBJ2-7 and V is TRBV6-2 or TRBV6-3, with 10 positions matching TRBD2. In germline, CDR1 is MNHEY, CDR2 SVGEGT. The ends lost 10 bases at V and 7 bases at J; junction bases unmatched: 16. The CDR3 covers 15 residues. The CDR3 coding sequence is TGTGCCACATCGTCCAGCGGGAGGGCCTTAGGGGAGCAGTACTTC. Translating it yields CATSSSGRALGEQYF.

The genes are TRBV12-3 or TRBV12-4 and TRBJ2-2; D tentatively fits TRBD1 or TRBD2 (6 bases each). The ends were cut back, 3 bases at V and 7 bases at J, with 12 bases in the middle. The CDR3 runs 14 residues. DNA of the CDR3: TGTGCCAGCAGTTTTCGCGGGACAAACGGGGAGCTGTTTTTT. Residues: CASSFRGTNGELFF.

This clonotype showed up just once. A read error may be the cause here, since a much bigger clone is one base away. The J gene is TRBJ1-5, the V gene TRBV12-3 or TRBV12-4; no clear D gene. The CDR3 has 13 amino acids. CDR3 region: CAGSALSNQPQHF. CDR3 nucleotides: TGTGCCGGCAGCGCCCTAAGCAATCAGCCCCAGCATTTT.